This T cell receptor (beta chain) was captured in a study of T cell repertoires in cytomegalovirus infection. General study results and limits: CMV-specific TCR beta clonotypes restricted by HLA-C were the ones dominating the ex vivo response.

There are 15 residues in the CDR3. Germline lookup yields CDR1 LGHNA and CDR2 YSLEER. Trimming removed 1 base at V and 5 bases at J, with 11 bases between. TCRdb recomputed calls from the reads with MiXCR, one row per CDR3 protein. The sample lists around 300,000 distinct CDR3 sequences, 9.5% occurring once. As to this clonotype: No antigen is known for it.

The chain is built from TRBV4-3 and TRBJ2-2; D ambiguous. The sequenced material came from PBMCs. This clonotype was sampled from a human donor in good health (CMV status not recorded). Some clones in this sample may be carry-over from other donors' samples. CDR3 nucleotide sequence: TGCGCCAGCAGCCAAGGAAGGGCTGTTACCGGGGAGCTGTTTTTT. This sequence encodes CASSQGRAVTGELFF.